This T cell receptor beta chain was sequenced for a study of T cells after yellow fever vaccination. Across the whole study: Researchers used SMART-Seq v4 Ultra Low Input to prepare fractions that had low cell numbers.

V trimming: 2 bases; J trimming: 4 bases; junction bases outside the gene matches: 4. Germline V gene data show CDR1 as SGHDT and CDR2 as YYEEEE. The CDR3 runs to 15 residues. Study outcomes and limitations: The appearance of a small share of clonotypes in both CD4 and CD8 compartments was observed. The study re-detected most primary-vaccination clones after the booster (roughly 96% CD4, 88% CD8).

This clonotype occurred many times. Its antigen is still unknown. The study made its TCR cDNA through 5'RACE template switching. That step introduced a universal primer site along with UMIs. Via MiXCR, TCRdb re-called the 5' RACE reads, giving one row per CDR3 protein. The sample has some 350,000 distinct CDR3 sequences, 6.2% seen once; the top ten hold 15%. The TCR sequence derives from a man aged 30-40 years who received the YFV17D yellow fever vaccine. The chain joins TRBV5-6 to TRBJ2-1, with 9 bases fitting TRBD2. The sequencing here drew on PBMCs, taken 5 days after the yellow fever booster vaccination. The CDR3 is CASSLETSGYNEQFF. The CDR3 DNA is TGTGCCAGCAGCTTAGAGACTAGCGGTTACAATGAGCAGTTCTTC.